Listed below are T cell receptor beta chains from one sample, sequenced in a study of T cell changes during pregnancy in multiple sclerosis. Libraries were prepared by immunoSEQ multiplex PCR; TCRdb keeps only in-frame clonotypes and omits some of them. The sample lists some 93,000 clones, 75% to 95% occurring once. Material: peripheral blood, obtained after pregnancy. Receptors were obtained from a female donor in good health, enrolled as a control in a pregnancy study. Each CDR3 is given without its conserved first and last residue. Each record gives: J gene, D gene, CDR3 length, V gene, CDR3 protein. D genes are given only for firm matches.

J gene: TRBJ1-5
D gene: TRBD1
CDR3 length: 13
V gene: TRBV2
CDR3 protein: ASSGQGGSNQPQH

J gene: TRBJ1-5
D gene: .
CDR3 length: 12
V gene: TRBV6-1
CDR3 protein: ASRLDRPTQPQH

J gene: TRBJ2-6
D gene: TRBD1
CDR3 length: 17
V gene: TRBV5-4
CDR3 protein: ASSFGPNYDRAGANVLT

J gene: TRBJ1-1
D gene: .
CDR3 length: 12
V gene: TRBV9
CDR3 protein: ASSPYLVNTEAF

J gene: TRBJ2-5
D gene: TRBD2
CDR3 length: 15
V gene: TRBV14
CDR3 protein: ASSQETSGVFSETQY

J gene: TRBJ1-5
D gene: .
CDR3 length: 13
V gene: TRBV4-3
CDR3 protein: ASSQDSGGFQPQH

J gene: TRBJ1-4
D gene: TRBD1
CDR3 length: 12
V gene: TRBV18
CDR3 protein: ASSKDRSGEKLF

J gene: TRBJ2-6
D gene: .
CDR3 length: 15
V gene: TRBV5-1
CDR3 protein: ASSLTGRSDGANVLT

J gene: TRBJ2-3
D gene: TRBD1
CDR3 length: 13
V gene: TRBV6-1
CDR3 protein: ASTNRGRDTDTQY

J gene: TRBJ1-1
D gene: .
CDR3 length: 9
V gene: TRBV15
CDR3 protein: ATSKEAGTF

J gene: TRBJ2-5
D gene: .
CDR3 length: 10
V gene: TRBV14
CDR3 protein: ASSAGVETQY

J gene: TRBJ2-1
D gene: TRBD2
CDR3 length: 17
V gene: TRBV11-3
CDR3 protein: ASSPQGLAGGPGYNEQF

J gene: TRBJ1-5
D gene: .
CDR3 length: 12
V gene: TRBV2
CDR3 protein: ASSENRVGQPQH

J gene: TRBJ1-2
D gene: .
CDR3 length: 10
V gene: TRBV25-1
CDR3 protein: ASSPGFYGYT

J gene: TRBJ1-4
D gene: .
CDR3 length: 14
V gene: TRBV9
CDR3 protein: ASSPLRGEGSEKLF

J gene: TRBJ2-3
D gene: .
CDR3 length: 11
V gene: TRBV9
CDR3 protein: ASSVGDSRTQY

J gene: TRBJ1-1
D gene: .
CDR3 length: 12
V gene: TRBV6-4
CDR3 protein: ASSDQVAGREAF

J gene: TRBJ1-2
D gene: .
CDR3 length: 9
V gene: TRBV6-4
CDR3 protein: ASSDRRGYT

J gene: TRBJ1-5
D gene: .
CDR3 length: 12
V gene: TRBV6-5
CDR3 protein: ASSYASGNQPQH

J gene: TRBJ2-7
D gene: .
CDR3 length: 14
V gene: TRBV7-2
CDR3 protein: ASSYPTGTLGYEQY

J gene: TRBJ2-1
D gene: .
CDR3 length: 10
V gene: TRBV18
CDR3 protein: ASSPGGNEQF

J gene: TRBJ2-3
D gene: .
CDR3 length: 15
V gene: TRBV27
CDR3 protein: ASSLISPRGNTDTQY

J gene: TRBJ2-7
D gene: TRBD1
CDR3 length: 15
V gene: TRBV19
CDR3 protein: ASSIESGTGPTYEQY

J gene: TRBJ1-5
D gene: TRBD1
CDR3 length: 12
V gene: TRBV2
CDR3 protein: ASCYTGGDQPQH